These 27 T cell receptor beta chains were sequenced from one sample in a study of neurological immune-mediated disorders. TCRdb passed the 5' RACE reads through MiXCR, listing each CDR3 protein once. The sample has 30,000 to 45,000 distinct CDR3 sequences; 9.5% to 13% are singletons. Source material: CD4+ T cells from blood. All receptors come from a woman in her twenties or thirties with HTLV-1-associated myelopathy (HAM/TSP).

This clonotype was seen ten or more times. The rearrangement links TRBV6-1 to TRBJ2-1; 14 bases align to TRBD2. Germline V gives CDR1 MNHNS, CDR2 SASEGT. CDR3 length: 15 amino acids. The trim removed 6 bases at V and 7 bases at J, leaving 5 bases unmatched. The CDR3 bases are TGTGCCAGCAGGGGACTAGCGGGGGCCGTAAATGAGCAGTTCTTC. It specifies CASRGLAGAVNEQFF.

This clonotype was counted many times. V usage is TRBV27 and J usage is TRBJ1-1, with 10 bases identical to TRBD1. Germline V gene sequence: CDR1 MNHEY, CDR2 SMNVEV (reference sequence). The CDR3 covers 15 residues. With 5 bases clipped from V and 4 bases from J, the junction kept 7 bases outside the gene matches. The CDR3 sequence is CASSLRDRGTTEAFF. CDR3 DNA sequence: TGTGCCAGCAGTCTTCGGGACAGGGGTACCACTGAAGCTTTCTTT.

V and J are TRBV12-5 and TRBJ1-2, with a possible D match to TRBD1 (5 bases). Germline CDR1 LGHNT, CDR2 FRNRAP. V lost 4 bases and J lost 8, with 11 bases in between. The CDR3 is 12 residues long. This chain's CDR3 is CASGWGRGGYTF. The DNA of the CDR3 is TGTGCTAGTGGTTGGGGCCGGGGCGGCTACACCTTC. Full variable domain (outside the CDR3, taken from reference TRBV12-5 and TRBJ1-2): DARVTQTPRHKVTEMGQEVTMRCQPILGHNTVFWYRQTMMQGLELLAYFRNRAPLDDSGMPKDRFSAEMPDATLATLKIQPSEPRDSAVYFCASGWGRGGYTFGSGTRLTVV.

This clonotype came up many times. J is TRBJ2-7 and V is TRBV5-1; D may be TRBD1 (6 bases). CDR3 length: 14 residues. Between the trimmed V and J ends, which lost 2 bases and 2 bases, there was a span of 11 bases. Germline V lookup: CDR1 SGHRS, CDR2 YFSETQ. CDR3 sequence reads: CASSLGQTTYEQYF. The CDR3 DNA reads TGCGCCAGCAGCTTAGGACAGACTACCTACGAGCAGTACTTC. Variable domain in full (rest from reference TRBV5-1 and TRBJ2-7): KAGVTQTPRYLIKTRGQQVTLSCSPISGHRSVSWYQQTPGQGLQFLFEYFSETQRNKGNFPGRFSGRQFSNSRSEMNVSTLELGDSALYLCASSLGQTTYEQYFGPGTRLTVT.

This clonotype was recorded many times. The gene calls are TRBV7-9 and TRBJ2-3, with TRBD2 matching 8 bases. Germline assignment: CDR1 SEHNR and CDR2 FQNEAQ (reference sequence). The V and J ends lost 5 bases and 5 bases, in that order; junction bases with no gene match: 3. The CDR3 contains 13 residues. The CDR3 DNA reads TGTGCCAGCAGCAGCGGGGGCTTAGATACGCAGTATTTT. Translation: CASSSGGLDTQYF.

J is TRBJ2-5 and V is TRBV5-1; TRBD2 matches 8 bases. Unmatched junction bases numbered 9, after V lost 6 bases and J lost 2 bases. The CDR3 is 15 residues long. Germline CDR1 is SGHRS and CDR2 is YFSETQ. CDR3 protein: CASNSTGGRQETQYF. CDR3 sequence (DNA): TGCGCCAGCAACTCTACGGGGGGGCGGCAAGAGACCCAGTACTTC.

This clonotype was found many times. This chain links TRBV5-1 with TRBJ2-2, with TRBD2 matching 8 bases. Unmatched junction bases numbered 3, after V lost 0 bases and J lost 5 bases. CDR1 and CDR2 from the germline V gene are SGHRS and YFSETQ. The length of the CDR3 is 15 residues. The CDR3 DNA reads TGCGCCAGCAGCTTGGCCGGGGGGGAAACCGGGGAGCTGTTTTTT. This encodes CASSLAGGETGELFF.

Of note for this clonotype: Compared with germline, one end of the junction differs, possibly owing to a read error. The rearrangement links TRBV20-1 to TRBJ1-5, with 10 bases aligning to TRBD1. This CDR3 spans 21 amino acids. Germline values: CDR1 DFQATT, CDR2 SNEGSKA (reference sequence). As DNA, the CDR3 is TGCAGTGCTAGGCAGCATTCGGGACAGGGGAGAGGTACCAGCCGGGTTCAGACCCAGCATTTT. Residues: CSARQHSGQGRGTSRVQTQHF.

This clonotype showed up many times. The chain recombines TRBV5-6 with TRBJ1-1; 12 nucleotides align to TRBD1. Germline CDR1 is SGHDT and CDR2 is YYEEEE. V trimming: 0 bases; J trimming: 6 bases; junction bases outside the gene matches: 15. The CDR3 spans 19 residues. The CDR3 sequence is CASSLVGGTGGPLRAEAFF. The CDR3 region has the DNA TGTGCCAGCAGCTTGGTCGGTGGGACAGGGGGCCCTCTTAGAGCTGAAGCTTTCTTT.

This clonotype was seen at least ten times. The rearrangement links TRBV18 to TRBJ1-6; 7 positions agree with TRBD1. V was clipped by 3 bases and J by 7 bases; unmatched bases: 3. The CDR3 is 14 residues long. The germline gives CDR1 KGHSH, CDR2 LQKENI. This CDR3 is CASSPGQRNSPLHF. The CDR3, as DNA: TGTGCCAGCTCACCGGGACAGAGGAATTCACCCCTCCACTTT.

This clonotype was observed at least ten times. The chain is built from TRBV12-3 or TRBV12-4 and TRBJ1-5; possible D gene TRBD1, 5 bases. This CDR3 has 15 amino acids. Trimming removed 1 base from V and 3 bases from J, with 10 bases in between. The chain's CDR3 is CASSLESTVNQPQHF. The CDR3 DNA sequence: TGTGCCAGCAGTTTAGAATCGACAGTCAATCAGCCCCAGCATTTT.

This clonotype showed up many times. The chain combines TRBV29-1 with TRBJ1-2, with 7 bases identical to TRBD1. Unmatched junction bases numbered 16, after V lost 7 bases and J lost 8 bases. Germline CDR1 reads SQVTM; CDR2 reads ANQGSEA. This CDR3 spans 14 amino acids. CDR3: CSGVQGPRMNGYTF. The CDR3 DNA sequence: TGCAGCGGGGTACAGGGGCCTAGAATGAACGGCTACACCTTC.

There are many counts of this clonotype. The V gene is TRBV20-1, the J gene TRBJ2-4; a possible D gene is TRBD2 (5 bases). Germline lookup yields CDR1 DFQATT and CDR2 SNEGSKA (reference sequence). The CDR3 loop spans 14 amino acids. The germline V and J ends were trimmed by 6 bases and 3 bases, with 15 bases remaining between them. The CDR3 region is CSAVLIGGKNIQYF. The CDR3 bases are TGCAGTGCCGTTCTAATAGGAGGCAAAAACATTCAGTACTTC.

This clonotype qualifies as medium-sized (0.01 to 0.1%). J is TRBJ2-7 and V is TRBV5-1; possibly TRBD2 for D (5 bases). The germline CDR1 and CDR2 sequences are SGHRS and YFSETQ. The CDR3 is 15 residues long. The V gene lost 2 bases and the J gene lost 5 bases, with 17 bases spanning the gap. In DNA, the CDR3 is TGCGCCAGCAGCTTAGGAGGTGGGTTCGGGAACGAGCAGTACTTC. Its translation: CASSLGGGFGNEQYF.

The CDR3 loop is CAISESSAPPQYF. CDR3 DNA: TGTGCCATCAGTGAGTCGAGCGCCCCGCCGCAGTACTTC. V usage is TRBV10-3 and J usage is TRBJ2-7; D is unclear. V lost 0 bases to trimming and J lost 9 bases, with 12 bases between them. Germline V gives CDR1 ENHRY, CDR2 SYGVKD. The CDR3 spans 13 residues.

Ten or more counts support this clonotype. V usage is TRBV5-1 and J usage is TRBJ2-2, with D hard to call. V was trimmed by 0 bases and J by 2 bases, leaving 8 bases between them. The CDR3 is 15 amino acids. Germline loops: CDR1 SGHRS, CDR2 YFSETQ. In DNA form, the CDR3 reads TGCGCCAGCAGCTTGGGTCAGATCAACACCGGGGAGCTGTTTTTT. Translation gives CASSLGQINTGELFF. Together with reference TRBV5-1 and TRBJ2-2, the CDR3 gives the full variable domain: KAGVTQTPRYLIKTRGQQVTLSCSPISGHRSVSWYQQTPGQGLQFLFEYFSETQRNKGNFPGRFSGRQFSNSRSEMNVSTLELGDSALYLCASSLGQINTGELFFGEGSRLTVL.

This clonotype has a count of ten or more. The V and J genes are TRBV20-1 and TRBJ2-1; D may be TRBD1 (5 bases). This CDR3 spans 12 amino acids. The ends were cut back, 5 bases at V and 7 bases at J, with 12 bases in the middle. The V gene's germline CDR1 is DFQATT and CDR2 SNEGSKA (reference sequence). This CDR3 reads CSAPRAANEQFF. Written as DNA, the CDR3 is TGCAGTGCTCCCAGGGCGGCGAATGAGCAGTTCTTC.

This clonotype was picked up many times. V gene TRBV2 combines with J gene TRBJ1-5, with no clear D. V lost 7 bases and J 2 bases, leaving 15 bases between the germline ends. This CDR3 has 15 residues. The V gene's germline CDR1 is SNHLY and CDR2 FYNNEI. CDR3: CASTGRRAGNQPQHF. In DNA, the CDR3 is TGTGCCAGCACTGGGAGGAGGGCTGGCAATCAGCCCCAGCATTTT. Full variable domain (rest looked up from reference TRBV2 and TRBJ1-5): EPEVTQTPSHQVTQMGQEVILRCVPISNHLYFYWYRQILGQKVEFLVSFYNNEISEKSEIFDDQFSVERPDGSNFTLKIRSTKLEDSAMYFCASTGRRAGNQPQHFGDGTRLSIL.

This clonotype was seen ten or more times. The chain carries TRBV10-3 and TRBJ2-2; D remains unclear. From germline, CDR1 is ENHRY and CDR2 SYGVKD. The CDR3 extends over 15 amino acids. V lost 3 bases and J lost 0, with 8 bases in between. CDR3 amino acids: CAISDFGANTGELFF. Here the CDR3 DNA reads TGTGCCATCAGTGATTTCGGAGCGAACACCGGGGAGCTGTTTTTT.

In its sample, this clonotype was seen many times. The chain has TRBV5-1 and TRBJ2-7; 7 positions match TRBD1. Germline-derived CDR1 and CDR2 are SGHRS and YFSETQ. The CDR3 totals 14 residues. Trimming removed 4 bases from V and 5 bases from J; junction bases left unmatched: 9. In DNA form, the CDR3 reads TGCGCCAGCAGCATCGAGGGGGCGATTAACGAGCAGTACTTC. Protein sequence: CASSIEGAINEQYF. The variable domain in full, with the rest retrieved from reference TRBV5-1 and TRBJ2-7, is KAGVTQTPRYLIKTRGQQVTLSCSPISGHRSVSWYQQTPGQGLQFLFEYFSETQRNKGNFPGRFSGRQFSNSRSEMNVSTLELGDSALYLCASSIEGAINEQYFGPGTRLTVT.

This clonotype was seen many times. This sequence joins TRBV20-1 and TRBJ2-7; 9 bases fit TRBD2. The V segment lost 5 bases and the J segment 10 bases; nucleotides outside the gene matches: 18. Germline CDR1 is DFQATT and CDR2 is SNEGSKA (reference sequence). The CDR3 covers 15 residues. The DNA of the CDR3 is TGCAGTGCTGGCCCAATTAGCGGGGGAACGCGCGCCCAGTACTTC. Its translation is CSAGPISGGTRAQYF.

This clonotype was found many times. Here the CDR3 DNA reads TGTGCCAGCGGGTGGGCGGACGGGAACACTGAAGCTTTCTTT. Encoded protein: CASGWADGNTEAFF. The chain couples TRBV18 to TRBJ1-1, with D unresolved. This CDR3 is 14 amino acids long. Germline CDR1 KGHSH, CDR2 LQKENI. The ends were cut back, 8 bases at V and 1 base at J, with 14 bases in the middle.

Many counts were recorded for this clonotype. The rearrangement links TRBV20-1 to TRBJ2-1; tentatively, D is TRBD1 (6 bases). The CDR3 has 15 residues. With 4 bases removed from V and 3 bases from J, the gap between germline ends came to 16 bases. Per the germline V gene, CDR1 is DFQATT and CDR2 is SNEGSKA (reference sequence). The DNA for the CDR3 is TGCAGTGCTAACCACAGGGTAAAGTTCTACAATGAGCAGTTCTTC. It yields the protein CSANHRVKFYNEQFF.

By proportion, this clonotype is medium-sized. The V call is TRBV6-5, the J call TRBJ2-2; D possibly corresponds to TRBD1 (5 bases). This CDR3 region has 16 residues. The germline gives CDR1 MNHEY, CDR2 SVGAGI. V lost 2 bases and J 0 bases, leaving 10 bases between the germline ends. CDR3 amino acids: CASSYSRTTNTGELFF. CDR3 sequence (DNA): TGTGCCAGCAGTTACAGCAGGACAACGAACACCGGGGAGCTGTTTTTT.

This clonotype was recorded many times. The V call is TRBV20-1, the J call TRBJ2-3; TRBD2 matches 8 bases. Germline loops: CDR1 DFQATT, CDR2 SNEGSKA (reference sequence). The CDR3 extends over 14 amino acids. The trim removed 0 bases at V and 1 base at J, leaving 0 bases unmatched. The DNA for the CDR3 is TGCAGTGCTAGAGATAGCGGGGGCACAGATACGCAGTATTTT. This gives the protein CSARDSGGTDTQYF.

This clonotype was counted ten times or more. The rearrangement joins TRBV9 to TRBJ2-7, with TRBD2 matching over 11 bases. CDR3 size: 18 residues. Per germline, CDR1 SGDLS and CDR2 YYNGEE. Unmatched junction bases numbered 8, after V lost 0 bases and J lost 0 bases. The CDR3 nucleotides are TGTGCCAGCAGCGTAGCCCCTAGCGGGGGGCCCAACTCCTACGAGCAGTACTTC. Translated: CASSVAPSGGPNSYEQYF.

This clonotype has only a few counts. The CDR3 DNA follows: TGTGCCAGCAGCCGGAGGGGGGCCGGGGAGCTGTTTTTT. Translation gives CASSRRGAGELFF. This chain connects TRBV11-2 to TRBJ2-2, with D perhaps given as TRBD1 or TRBD2 (6 bases each). The germline gives CDR1 SGHAT, CDR2 FQNNGV. The CDR3 totals 13 residues. With 5 bases removed from V and 6 bases from J, the gap between germline ends came to 10 bases.